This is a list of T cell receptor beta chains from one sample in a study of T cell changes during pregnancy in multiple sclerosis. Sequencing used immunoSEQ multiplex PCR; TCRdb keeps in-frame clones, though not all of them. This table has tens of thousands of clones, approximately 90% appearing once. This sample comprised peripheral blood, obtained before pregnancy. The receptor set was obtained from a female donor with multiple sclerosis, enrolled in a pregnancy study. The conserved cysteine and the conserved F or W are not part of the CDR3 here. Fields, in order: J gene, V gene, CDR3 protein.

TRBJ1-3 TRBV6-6 ASRGQSGNTIY
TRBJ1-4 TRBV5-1 ASSQTVNEKLF
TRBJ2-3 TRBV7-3 ASSLGSGGTDTQY
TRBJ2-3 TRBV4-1 ASSQGGLAGVGADTQY
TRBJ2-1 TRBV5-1 ASSPEAGGPPNEQF
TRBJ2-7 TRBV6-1 ASSDAWDRDEQY
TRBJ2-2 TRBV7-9 ASSPMTLPGELF
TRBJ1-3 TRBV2 ASSPDGTVSGNTIY
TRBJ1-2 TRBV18 ASSRSGQETYGYT
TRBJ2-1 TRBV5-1 ASSLDPSAQGEQF
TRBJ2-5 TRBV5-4 ASSLGDRKETQY
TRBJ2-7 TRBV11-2 ASSSSGWDYEQY
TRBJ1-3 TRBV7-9 ASSGDSVSGNTIY
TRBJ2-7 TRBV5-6 ASSSRGVLAVNYEQY
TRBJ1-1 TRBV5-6 ASSSTGGSNTEAF
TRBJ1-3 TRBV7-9 ASSLIRGKGGRSGNTIY